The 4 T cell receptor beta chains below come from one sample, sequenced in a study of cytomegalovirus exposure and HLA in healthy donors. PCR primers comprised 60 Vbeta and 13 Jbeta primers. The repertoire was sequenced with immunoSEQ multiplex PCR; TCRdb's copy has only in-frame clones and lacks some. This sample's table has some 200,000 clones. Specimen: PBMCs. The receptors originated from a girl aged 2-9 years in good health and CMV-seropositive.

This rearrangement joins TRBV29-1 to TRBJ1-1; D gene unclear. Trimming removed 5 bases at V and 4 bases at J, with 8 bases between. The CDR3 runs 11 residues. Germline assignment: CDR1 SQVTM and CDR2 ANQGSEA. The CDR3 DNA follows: TGCAGCGTTTCGAGGGCCACTGAAGCTTTCTTT. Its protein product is CSVSRATEAFF.

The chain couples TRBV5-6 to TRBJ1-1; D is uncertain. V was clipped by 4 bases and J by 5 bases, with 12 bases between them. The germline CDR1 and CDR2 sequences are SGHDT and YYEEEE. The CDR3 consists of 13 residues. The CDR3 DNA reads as TGTGCCAGCAGCCCGGGGTTGGGGACTGAAGCTTTCTTT. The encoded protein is CASSPGLGTEAFF.

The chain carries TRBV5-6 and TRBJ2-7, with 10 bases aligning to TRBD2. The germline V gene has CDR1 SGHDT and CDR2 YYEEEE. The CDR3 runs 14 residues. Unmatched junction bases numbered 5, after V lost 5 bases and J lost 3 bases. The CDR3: CASSHRTSGYEQYF. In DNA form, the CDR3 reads TGTGCCAGCAGTCACAGGACTAGCGGCTACGAGCAGTACTTC.

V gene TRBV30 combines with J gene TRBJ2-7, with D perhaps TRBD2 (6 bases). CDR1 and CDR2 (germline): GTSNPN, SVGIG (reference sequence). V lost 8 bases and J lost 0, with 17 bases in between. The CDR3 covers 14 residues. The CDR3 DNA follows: TGTGCCAGCAGACCGGGGGACTTCTCCTACGAGCAGTACTTC. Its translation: CASRPGDFSYEQYF.